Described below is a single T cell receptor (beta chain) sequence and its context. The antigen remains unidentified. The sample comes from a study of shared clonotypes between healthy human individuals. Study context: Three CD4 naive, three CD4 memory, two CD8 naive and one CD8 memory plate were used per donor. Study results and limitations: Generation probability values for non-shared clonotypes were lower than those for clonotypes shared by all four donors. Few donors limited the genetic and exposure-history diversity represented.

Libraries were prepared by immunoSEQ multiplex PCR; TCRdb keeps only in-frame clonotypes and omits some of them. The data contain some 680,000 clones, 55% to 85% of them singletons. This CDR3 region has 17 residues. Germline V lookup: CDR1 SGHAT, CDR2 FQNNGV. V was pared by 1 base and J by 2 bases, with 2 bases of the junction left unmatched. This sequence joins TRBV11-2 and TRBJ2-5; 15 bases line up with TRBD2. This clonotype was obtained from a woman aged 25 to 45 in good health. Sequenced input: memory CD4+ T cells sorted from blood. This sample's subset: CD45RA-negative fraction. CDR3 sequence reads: CASSLGGLAGGQETQYF. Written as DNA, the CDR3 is TGTGCCAGCAGCTTAGGCGGACTAGCGGGAGGGCAAGAGACCCAGTACTTC.